This TCR beta chain was sequenced for a study of blood T cell repertoires in COVID-19. Study in general: Sources were T cells, B-cell-depleted T cells, or PBMCs; the material itself was cDNA or gDNA.

This clone came up once. The method was immunoSEQ multiplex PCR; TCRdb's version includes in-frame clones alone and lacks a portion of them. The table has around 400,000 clones, 75% to 90% seen once. Germline-derived CDR1 and CDR2 are LNHDA and SQIVND (reference sequence). V was clipped by 1 base and J by 7 bases, with 17 bases between them. The CDR3 is 16 residues long. The chain carries TRBV19 and TRBJ1-5; tentatively, D is TRBD1 (5 bases). Sequenced input: PBMCs or T cells enriched from blood (not recorded which). The source is a woman in her fifties or sixties who had recovered from COVID-19. The CDR3, as DNA: TGTGCCAGTAGTATAGGCCTGGGGGGGGATCGGCAGCCCCAGCATTTT. Amino acids: CASSIGLGGDRQPQHF.